This T cell receptor (beta chain) was recorded in a study of read filtering for tumor transcriptome and immune sequencing (dated by TCRdb to the early 2020s). Regarding the research as a whole: The cohort consisted of roughly 16 male and approximately 15 female patients, with a mean age of around 66 years and an age range of roughly 45 to 90. By revised international staging, eight or nine patients were R-ISS I, approximately 15 were R-ISS II and 7 were R-ISS III. After DNase treatment, whole-transcriptome libraries were prepared with the TruSeq RNA Access Library Prep Kit. Per sample, about 4.05 to 11 million TCR-region mapped reads were obtained with IR-seq, compared with only about 85 to 1273 with RNA-seq. The study compared TCR repertoires from targeted immune repertoire sequencing and bulk whole-transcriptome sequencing run on the same bone marrow samples. One main goal was a read-filtering strategy for immune repertoire data, in particular deciding whether clonotypes backed by only one read should be removed. Points the paper makes about the study in general: Removing single-read clonotypes increased the correlation between IR-seq and RNA-seq shared clonotype proportions. Single-read clonotypes made up roughly 80% of clonotypes but about 3.3% of total reads in IR-seq, and just under 75% of clonotypes and 44.6% of reads in RNA-seq. IR-seq captured clonotypes at much higher depth and more reliably than RNA-seq, and smaller IR-seq throughput sufficed to identify most shared clonotypes. The sorted CD138-negative fraction was a mixed bone marrow immune population, not purified T cells.

This clonotype was detected ten times or more. Which antigen it targets is not known. Nothing much larger sits one base from this clone, and base qualities are not available. Starting from approximately 400 ng RNA, TCR libraries were constructed with the Immunoverse kit using molecular barcoded adaptors that cover the alpha/delta and beta/gamma chains. TCR library preparation used the same RNA that went into transcriptome sequencing. Sequencing of the TCR libraries was done on an Illumina HiSeq 4000 with 2 x 150 cycles. Regarding the original processing steps: With MiXCR, TCR reads were aligned to human V, D, J and C references and assembled into CDR3 clonotypes, with quality filtering and error correction included. The tcR package in R was used for analysis of clonotype counts and gene usage diversity. For inspection of raw mapping reads, RNA-seq reads were mapped by STAR aligner version 2.5.3a onto GRCh37 of the human genome. To test the effect of sequencing depth on detected clonotypes, IR-seq fastq files were randomly downsampled using Seqtk 1.3. TCRdb reprocessed the public reads (quality trimming at Q25 with fastp, clone calling with MiXCR) and kept in-frame beta chains. Each entry merges the rows of one CDR3 protein and shows their most common DNA and genes. These V and J calls are TCRdb output, not the study's own analysis. A total of over 40,000 distinct CDR3 sequences appear in this sample, less than 15% of them only once. The ten largest account for 13% to 15% of the sample.

Deletion took 4 bases off V and 1 base off J, with a span of 16 bases between the germline ends. CDR3 length: 15 amino acids, cysteine to phenylalanine. The sequence is cut down to CDR3 DNA, 45 bases in frame from base 1. From a lookup of the germline V gene (reference sequence), CDR1 and CDR2 are DFQATT and SNEGSKA. Every patient had bone marrow sampled at the time of active disease. Bone marrow mononuclear cells were isolated by Ficoll-Hypaque density gradient centrifugation. Myeloma plasma cells were removed and CD138-negative cells were collected by negative selection after labeling with CD138 magnetic microbeads on a MACS separator. The purity of the isolated cells was checked by flow cytometry with CD138 antibodies on an Attune NxT. TRIzol reagent was used to extract total RNA, and a NanoDrop spectrophotometer was used to quantify the extracted RNA. For each patient, the CD138-negative bone marrow sample underwent paired RNA-seq and IR-seq.

Material: a population of CD138-negative cells sorted from bone marrow. What this sample's cell subset or site label stands for: bone marrow mononuclear cells depleted of CD138+ plasma/myeloma cells by negative magnetic selection. This sequence originates from a donor at least 40 years old with multiple myeloma. The chain was built from TRBV20-1 and TRBJ2-5, with a weak D call of TRBD2 (7 bases match). The CDR3 in this case is CSAKRRGRGQETQYF. The DNA sequence is as follows: TGCAGTGCTAAGAGGCGGGGGCGGGGCCAAGAGACCCAGTACTTC.